The T cell receptor (beta chain) described here comes from a study of blood T cell repertoires in COVID-19. Sequencing used immunoSEQ multiplex PCR; TCRdb keeps in-frame clones, though not all of them. Here the sample spans about 220,000 clones, approximately 80% being singletons. The origin of this receptor is a woman aged 60-70 years who had recovered from COVID-19. Sequencing was done on a sample of peripheral blood.

CDR3 nucleotides: TGTGCCAGCTCCAGACAGGGAAGGACTGAAGCTTTCTTT. Translation gives CASSRQGRTEAFF. This chain links TRBV11-3 with TRBJ1-1; 7 bases agree with TRBD1. Germline loops: CDR1 SGHNT, CDR2 YENEEA. The CDR3 loop spans 13 amino acids. The junction had 8 bases not matched to a gene; V was cut back by 8 bases and J by 5 bases.